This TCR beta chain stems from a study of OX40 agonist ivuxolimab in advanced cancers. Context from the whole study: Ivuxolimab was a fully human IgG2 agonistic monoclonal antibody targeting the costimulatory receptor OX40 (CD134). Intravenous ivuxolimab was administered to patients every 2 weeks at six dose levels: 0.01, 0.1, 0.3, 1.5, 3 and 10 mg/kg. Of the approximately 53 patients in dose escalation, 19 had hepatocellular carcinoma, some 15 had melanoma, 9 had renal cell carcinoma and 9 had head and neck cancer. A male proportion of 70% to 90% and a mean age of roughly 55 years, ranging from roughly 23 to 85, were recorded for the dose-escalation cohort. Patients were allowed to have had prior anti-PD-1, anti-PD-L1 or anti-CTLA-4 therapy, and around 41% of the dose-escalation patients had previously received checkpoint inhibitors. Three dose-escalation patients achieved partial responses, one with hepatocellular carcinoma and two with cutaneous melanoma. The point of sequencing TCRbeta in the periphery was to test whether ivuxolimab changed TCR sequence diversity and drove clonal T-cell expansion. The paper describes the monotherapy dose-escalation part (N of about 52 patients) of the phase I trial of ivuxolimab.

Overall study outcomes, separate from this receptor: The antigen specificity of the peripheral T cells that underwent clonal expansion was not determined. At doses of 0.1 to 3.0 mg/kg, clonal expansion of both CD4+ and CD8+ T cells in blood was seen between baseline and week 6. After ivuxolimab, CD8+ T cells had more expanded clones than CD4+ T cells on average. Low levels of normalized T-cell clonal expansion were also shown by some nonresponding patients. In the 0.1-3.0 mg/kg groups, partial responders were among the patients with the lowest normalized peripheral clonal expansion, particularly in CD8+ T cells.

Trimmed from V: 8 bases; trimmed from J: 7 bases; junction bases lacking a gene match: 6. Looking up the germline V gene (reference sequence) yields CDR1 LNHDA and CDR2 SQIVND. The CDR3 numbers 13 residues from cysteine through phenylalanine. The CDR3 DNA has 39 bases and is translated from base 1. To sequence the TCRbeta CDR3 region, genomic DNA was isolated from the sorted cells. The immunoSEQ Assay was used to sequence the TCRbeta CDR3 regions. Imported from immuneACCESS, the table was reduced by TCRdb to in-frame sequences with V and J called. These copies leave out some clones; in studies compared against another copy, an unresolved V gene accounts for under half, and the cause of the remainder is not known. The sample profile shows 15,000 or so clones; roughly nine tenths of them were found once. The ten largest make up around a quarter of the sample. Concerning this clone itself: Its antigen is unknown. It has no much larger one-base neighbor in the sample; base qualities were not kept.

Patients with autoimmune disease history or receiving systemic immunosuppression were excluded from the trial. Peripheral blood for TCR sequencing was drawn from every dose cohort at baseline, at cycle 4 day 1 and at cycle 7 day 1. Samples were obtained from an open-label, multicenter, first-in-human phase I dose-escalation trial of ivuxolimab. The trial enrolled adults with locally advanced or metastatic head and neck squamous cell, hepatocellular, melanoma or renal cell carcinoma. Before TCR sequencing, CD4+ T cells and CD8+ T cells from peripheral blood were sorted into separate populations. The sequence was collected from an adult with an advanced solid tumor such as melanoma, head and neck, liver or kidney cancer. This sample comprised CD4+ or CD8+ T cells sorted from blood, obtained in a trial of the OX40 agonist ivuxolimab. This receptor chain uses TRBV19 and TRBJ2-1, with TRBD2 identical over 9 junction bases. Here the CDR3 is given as CASCASGTNEQFF. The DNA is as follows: TGTGCCAGTTGTGCTAGCGGGACGAATGAGCAGTTCTTC.